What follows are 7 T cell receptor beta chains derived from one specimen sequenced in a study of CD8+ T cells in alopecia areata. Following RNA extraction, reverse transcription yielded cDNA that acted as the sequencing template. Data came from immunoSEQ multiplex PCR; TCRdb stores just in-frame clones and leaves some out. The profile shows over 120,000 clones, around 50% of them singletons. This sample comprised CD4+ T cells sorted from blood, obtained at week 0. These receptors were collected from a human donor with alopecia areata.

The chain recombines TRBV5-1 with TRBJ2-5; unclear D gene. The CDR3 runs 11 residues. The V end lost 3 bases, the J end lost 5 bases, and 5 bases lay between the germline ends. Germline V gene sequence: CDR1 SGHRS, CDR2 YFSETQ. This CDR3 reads CASSSYETQYF. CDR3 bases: TGCGCCAGCAGCTCCTATGAGACCCAGTACTTC.

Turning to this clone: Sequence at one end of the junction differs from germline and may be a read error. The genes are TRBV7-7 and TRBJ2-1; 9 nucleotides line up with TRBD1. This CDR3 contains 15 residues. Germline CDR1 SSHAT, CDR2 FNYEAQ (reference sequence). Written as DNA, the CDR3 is TGTGCTAGCAGCTATGGGACAGGGAGGGACAATGAGCAGTTCTTC. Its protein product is CASSYGTGRDNEQFF. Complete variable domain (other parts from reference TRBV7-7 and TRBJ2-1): GAGVSQSPRYKVTKRGQDVTLRCDPISSHATLYWYQQALGQGPEFLTYFNYEAQPDKSGLPSDRFSAERPEGSISTLTIQRTEQRDSAMYRCASSYGTGRDNEQFFGPGTRLTVL.

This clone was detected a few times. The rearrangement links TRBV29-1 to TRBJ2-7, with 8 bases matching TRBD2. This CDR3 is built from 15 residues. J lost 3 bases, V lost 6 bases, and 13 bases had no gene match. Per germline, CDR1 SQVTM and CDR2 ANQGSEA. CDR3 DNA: TGCAGCGTGGCCCCCCCGGGGGCGGGAGGCTACGAGCAGTACTTC. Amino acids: CSVAPPGAGGYEQYF.

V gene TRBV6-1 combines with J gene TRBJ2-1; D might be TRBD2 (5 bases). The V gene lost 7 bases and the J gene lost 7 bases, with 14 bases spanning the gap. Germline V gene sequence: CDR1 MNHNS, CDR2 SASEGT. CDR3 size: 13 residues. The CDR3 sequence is CASTWERGNEQFF. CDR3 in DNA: TGTGCCAGCACCTGGGAGCGAGGAAATGAGCAGTTCTTC.

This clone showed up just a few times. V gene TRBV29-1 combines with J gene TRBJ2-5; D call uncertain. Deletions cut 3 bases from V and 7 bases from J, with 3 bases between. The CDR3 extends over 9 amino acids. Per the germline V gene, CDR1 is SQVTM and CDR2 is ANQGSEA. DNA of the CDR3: TGCAGCGTTGAGGGGACCCAGTACTTC. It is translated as CSVEGTQYF. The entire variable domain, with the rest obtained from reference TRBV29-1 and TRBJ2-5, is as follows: SAVISQKPSRDICQRGTSLTIQCQVDSQVTMMFWYRQQPGQSLTLIATANQGSEATYESGFVIDKFPISRPNLTFSTLTVSNMSPEDSSIYLCSVEGTQYFGPGTRLLVL.

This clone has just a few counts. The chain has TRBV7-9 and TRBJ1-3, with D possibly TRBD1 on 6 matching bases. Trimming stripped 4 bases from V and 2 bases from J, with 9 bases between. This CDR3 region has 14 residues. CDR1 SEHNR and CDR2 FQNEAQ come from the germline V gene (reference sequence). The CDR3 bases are TGTGCCAGCAGCTCAGGGACACCTGGAAACACCATATATTTT. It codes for CASSSGTPGNTIYF. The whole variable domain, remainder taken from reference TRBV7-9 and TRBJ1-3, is DTGVSQNPRHKITKRGQNVTFRCDPISEHNRLYWYRQTLGQGPEFLTYFQNEAQLEKSRLLSDRFSAERPKGSFSTLEIQRTEQGDSAMYLCASSSGTPGNTIYFGEGSWLTVV.

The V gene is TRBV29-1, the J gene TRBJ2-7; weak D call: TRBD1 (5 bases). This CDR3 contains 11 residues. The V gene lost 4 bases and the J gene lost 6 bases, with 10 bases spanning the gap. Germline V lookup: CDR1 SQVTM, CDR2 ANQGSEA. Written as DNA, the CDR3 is TGCAGCGTTGTAGGGGTAGGCGAGCAGTACTTC. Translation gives CSVVGVGEQYF.